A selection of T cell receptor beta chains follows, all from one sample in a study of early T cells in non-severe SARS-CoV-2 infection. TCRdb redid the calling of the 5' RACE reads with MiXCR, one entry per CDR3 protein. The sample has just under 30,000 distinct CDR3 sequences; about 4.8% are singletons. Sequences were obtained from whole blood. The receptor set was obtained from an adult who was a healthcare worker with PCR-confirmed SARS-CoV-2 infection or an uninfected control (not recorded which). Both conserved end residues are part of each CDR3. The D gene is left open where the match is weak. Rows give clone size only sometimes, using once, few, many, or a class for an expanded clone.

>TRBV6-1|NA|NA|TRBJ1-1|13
TGTGCCAGCAGGGAGGGGCCCGGGGATGAAGCTTTCTTT
CASREGPGDEAFF
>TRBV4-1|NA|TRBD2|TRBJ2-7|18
TGCGCCAGCAGCCAAGCACCCCACCCTAGCGGGAGGCCGTTGGGGCAGTACTTC
CASSQAPHPSGRPLGQYF
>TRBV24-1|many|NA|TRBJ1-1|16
TGTGCCACCAGTGTCACAGAGACGACTTTTAACACTGAAGCTTTCTTT
CATSVTETTFNTEAFF
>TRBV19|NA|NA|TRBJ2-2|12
TGTGCCAGTAGTATCAGGGGCGGGGAGCTGTTTTTT
CASSIRGGELFF
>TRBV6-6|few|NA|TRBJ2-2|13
TGTGCCAGCAGTTCTTACACCACCGGGGAGCTGTTTTTT
CASSSYTTGELFF
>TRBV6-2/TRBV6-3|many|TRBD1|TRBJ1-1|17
TGTGCCAGCAGTACCGGGACAGGGGGCGAGGGGGTCGCTGAAGCTTTCTTT
CASSTGTGGEGVAEAFF
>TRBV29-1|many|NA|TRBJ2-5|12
TGCAGCGTCGGAGGGGGTAGAGAGACCCAGTACTTC
CSVGGGRETQYF
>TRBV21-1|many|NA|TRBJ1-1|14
TGTGCCAGCAGCAGTAGGGGGCGGAGTCGAGAAGCTTTCTTT
CASSSRGRSREAFF
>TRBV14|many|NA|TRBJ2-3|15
TGTGCCAGCAGCCAAGTCGGACCGGGCACAGATACGCAGTATTTT
CASSQVGPGTDTQYF
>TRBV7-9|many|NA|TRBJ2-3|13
TGTGCCAGCAGCTTAGACGGCACAGATACGCAGTATTTT
CASSLDGTDTQYF
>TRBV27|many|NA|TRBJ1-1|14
TGTGCCAGCAGTACGGGACTGGGGGTGACTGAAGCTTTCTTT
CASSTGLGVTEAFF
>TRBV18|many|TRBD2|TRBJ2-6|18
TGTGCCAGCTCACGACCTAGCGGGGGGTCCTCTGGGGCCAACGTCCTGACTTTC
CASSRPSGGSSGANVLTF
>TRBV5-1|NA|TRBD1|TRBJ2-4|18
TGCGCCAGCAGCTTGATGGGCGACAGGGCTGGGGCCAAAAACATTCAGTACTTC
CASSLMGDRAGAKNIQYF
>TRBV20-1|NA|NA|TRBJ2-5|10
TGCAATGCGGGAAGAGAGACCCAGTACTTC
CNAGRETQYF
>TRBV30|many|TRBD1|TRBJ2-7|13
TGTGCCTGGAGCTCTAGGACAGGGGACGAGCAGTACTTC
CAWSSRTGDEQYF
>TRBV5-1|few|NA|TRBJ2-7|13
TGCGCCAGCAGCAGGACCCAGTTGGACGAGCAGTACTTC
CASSRTQLDEQYF
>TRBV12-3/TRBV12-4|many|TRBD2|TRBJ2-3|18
TGTGCCAGCAGCCCTACGTGGGGTCTAGCGGGGCACACAGATACGCAGTATTTT
CASSPTWGLAGHTDTQYF
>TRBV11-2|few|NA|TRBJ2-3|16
TGTGCCAGCGCTCCCGGGGCCCGGGCCCGCACAGATACGCAGTATTTT
CASAPGARARTDTQYF
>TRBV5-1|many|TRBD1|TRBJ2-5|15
TGCGCCAGCAGCCCCGGGACAGCGTACCAAGAGACCCAGTACTTC
CASSPGTAYQETQYF
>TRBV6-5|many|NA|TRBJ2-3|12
TGTGCCAGCGGGGGTTCCACAGATACGCAGTATTTT
CASGGSTDTQYF
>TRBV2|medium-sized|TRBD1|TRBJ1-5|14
TGTGCCAGCAGTGAAGGGACAGGGTATCAGCCCCAGCATTTT
CASSEGTGYQPQHF
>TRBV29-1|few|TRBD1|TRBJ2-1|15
TGCAGCGTTGAAGGGGGGACAGGCGACTACAATGAGCAGTTCTTC
CSVEGGTGDYNEQFF
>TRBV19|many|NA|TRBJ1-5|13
TGTGCCAGTAGTAGGGATCTTAATCAGCCCCAGCATTTT
CASSRDLNQPQHF
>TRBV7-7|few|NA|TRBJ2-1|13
TGTGCCAGCAGCCAAAGGGTGGACAATGAGCAGTTCTTC
CASSQRVDNEQFF
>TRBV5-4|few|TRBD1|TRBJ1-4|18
TGTGCCAGCAGTCCTAAACCAAGACAGGGTTTAGGTAATGAAAAACTGTTTTTT
CASSPKPRQGLGNEKLFF
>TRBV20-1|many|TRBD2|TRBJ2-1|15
TGCAGTGCTACGACCCCTAGCGGGAGGGCGGATGAGCAGTTCTTC
CSATTPSGRADEQFF
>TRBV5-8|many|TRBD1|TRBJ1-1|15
TGTGCCAGCAGCATAGGGACAGGGATGAACACTGAAGCTTTCTTT
CASSIGTGMNTEAFF
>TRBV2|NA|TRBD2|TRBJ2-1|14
TGTGCCAGCAGTGAAGCCATAGCGGGGGGGCGTGAGTTCTTC
CASSEAIAGGREFF
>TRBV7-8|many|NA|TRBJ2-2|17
TGTGCCAGCAGCCCCTCAGGGACAATCCTCGGGGGCGGGGAGCTGTTTTTT
CASSPSGTILGGGELFF
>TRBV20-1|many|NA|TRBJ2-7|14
TGCAGTGCTAGTCAGCCGGGCCCATCCTACGAGCAGTACTTC
CSASQPGPSYEQYF
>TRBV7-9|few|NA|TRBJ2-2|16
TGTGCCAGCAGCTTAACCCCAGGGACGTTTGCCGGGGAGCTGTTTTTT
CASSLTPGTFAGELFF
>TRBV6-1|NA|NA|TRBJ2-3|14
TGTGCCAGCAGTGTGAAACAGACCACAGATACGCAGTATTTT
CASSVKQTTDTQYF
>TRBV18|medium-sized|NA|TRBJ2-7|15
TGTGCCAGCTCACCTGGTGTAGACGGATCCTACGAGCAGTACTTC
CASSPGVDGSYEQYF
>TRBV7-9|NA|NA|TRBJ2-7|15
TGTGCCAGCAGCCTAAGGACCGACGTGACCTACGAGCAGTACTTC
CASSLRTDVTYEQYF
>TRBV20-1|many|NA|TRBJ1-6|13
TGCAGTGCTATTACAGGGTATGACTCACCCCTCCACTTT
CSAITGYDSPLHF
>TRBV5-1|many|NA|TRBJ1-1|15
TGCGCCAGCAGCCCCGGGGACCGCCAGAACACTGAAGCTTTCTTT
CASSPGDRQNTEAFF
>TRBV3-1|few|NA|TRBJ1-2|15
TGTGCCAGCAGCCCCGTTGGGAACGATCGGTATGGCTACACCTTC
CASSPVGNDRYGYTF
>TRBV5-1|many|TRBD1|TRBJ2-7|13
TGCGCCAGCAGCTTGTCCTGGGACAGCGAGCAGTACTTC
CASSLSWDSEQYF
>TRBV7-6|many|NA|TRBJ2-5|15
TGTGCCAGCAGCCCCGGACACTCGGGGCAAGAGACCCAGTACTTC
CASSPGHSGQETQYF
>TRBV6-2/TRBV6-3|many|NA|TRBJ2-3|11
TGTGCCAGCAGTTACTTGGATACGCAGTATTTT
CASSYLDTQYF
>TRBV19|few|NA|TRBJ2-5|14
TGTGCCAGTAGTATCCCGACAGCACAAGAGACCCAGTACTTC
CASSIPTAQETQYF
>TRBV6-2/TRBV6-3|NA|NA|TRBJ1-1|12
TGTGCCAGCACCTTAGCAGGGGCTGAAGCTTTCTTT
CASTLAGAEAFF
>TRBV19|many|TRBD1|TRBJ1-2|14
TGTGCCAGTAGTATAGAACAGGGGGCGCGAGGCTACACCTTC
CASSIEQGARGYTF
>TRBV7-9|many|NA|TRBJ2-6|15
TGTGCCAGCACCGCCCGACTGAATGGGGCCAACGTCCTGACTTTC
CASTARLNGANVLTF
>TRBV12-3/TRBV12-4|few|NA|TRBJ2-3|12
TGTGCCAGCAGTAGCGGCACAGATACGCAGTATTTT
CASSSGTDTQYF
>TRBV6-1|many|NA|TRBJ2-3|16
TGTGCCAGCAGTGTCGGGACACTTGGAAGCACAGATACGCAGTATTTT
CASSVGTLGSTDTQYF
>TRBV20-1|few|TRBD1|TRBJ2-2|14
TGCAGTACCCGGGACAGGGTTCACACCGGGGAGCTGTTTTTT
CSTRDRVHTGELFF